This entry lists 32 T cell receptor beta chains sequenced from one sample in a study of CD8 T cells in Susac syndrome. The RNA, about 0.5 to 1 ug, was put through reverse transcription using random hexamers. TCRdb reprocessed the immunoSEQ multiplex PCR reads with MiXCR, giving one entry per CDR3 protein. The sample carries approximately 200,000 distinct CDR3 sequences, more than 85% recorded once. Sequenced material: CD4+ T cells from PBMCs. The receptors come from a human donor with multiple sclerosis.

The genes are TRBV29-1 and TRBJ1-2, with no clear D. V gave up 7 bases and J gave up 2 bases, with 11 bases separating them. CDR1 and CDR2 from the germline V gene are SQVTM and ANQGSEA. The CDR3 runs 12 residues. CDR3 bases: TGCAGCGCCCAGGAGGGAAACTATGGCTACACCTTC. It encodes CSAQEGNYGYTF.

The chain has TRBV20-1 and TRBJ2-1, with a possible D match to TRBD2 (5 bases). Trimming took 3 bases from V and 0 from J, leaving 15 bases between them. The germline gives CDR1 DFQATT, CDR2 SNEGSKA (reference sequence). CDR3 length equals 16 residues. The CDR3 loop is CSARPRAGSSYNEQFF. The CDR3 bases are TGCAGTGCTAGGCCCCGGGCTGGGAGCTCCTACAATGAGCAGTTCTTC.

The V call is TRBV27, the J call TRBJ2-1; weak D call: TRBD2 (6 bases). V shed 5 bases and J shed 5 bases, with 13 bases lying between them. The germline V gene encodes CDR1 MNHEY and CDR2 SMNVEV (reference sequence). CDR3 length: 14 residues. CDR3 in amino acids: CASSRSGRHNEQFF. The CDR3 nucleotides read TGTGCCAGCAGTCGATCCGGGAGACACAATGAGCAGTTCTTC.

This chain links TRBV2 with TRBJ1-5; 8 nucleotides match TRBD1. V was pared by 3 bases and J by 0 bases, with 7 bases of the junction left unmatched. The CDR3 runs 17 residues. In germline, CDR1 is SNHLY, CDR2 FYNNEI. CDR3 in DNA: TGTGCCAGCAGTGATTCCAGGGGGCTTAATAGCAATCAGCCCCAGCATTTT. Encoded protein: CASSDSRGLNSNQPQHF.

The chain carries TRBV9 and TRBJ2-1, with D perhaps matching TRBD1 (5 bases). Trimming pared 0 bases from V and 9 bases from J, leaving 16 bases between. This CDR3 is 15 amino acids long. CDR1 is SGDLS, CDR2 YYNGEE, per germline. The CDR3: CASSVEAGFLGEQFF. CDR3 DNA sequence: TGTGCCAGCAGCGTAGAGGCAGGGTTTTTGGGTGAGCAGTTCTTC.

CDR3 sequence: CSAERRGALSYGANVLTF. The CDR3 nucleotides are TGCAGTGCCGAACGAAGGGGGGCCTTATCCTATGGGGCCAACGTCCTGACTTTC. The rearrangement joins TRBV20-1 to TRBJ2-6; D is perhaps TRBD1 or TRBD2 (6 bases each). The V end lost 6 bases, the J end lost 3 bases, and 24 bases lay between the germline ends. There are 18 residues in the CDR3. CDR1 and CDR2 (germline): DFQATT, SNEGSKA (reference sequence).

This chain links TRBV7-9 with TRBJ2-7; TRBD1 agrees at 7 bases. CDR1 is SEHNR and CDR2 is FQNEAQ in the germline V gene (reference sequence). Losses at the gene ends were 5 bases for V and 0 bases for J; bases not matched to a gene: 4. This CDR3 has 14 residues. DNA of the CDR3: TGTGCCAGCAGCACCAGGGGGTCCTCCTACGAGCAGTACTTC. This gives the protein CASSTRGSSYEQYF.

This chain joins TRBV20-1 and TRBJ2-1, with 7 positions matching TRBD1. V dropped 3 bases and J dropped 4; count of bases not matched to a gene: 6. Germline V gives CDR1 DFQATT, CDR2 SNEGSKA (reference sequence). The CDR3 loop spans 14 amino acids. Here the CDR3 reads CSASRAGGYNEQFF. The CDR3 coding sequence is TGCAGTGCTAGTAGGGCAGGGGGTTACAATGAGCAGTTCTTC.

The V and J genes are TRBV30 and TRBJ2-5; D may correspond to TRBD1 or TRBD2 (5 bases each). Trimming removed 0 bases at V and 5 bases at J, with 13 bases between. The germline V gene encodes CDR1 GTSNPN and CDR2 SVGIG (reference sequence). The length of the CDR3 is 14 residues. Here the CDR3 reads CAWSVSGTTETQYF. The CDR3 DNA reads TGTGCCTGGAGTGTATCGGGGACGACGGAGACCCAGTACTTC. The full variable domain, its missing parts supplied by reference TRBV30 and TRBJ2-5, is SQTIHQWPATLVQPVGSPLSLECTVEGTSNPNLYWYRQAAGRGLQLLFYSVGIGQISSEVPQNLSASRPQDRQFILSSKKLLLSDSGFYLCAWSVSGTTETQYFGPGTRLLVL.

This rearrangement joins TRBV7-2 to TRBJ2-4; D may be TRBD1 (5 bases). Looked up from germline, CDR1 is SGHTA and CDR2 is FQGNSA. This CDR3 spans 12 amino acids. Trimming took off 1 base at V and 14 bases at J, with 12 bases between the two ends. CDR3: CASSLVGGREYF. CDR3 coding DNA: TGTGCCAGCAGCTTAGTGGGTGGCAGGGAGTACTTC.

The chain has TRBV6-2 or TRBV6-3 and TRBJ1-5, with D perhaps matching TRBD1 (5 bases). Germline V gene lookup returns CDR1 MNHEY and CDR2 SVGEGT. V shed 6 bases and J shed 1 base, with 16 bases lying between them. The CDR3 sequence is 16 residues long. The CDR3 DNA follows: TGTGCCAGCAGGTCCAGGGCCTCTACGAGCAATCAGCCCCAGCATTTT. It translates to CASRSRASTSNQPQHF.

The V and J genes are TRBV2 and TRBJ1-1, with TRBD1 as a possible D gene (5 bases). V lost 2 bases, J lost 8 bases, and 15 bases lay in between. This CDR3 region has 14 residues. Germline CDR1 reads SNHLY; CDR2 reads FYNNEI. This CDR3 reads CASSESSGRGEAFF. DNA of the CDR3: TGTGCCAGCAGTGAATCCAGCGGGCGGGGGGAAGCTTTCTTT.

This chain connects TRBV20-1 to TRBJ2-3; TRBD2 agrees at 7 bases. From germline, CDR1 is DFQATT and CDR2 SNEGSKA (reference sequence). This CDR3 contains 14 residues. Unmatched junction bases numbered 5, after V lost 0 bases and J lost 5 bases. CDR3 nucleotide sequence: TGCAGTGCTAGAGACTTTTCGGGGGGAGATACGCAGTATTTT. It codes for CSARDFSGGDTQYF.

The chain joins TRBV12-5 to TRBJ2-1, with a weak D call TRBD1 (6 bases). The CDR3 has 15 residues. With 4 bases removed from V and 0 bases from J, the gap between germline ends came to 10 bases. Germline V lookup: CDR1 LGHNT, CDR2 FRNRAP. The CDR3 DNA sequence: TGTGCTAGTGGTTCCGGACAGAGCTCCTACAATGAGCAGTTCTTC. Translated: CASGSGQSSYNEQFF.

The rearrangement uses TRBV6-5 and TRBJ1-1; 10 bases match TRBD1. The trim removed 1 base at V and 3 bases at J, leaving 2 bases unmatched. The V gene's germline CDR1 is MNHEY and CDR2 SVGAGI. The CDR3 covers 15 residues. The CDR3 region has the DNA TGTGCCAGCAGTTACTGGACAGGGGGTGACACTGAAGCTTTCTTT. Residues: CASSYWTGGDTEAFF.

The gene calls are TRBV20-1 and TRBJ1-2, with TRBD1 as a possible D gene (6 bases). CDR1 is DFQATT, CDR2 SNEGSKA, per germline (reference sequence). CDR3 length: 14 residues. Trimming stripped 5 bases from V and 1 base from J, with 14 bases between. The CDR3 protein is CSAANRELNYGYTF. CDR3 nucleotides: TGCAGTGCTGCCAACAGGGAGCTTAACTATGGCTACACCTTC.

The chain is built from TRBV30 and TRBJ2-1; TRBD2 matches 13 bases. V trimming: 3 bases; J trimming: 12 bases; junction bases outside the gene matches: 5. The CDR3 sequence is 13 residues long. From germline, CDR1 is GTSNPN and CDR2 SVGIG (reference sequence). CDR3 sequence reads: CAWSGTSGETQFF. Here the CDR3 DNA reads TGTGCCTGGAGCGGGACTAGCGGGGAGACGCAGTTCTTC.

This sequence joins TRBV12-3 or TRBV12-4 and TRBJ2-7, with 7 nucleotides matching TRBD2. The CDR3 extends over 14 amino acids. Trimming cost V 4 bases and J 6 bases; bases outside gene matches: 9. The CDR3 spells CASSWTRRVGEQYF. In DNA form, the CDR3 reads TGTGCCAGCAGTTGGACTAGGAGAGTGGGCGAGCAGTACTTC.

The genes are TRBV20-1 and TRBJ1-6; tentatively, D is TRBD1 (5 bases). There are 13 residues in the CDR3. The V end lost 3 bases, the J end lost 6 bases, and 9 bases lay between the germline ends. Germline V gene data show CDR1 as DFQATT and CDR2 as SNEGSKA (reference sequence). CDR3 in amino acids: CSASSTANSPLHF. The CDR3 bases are TGCAGTGCTAGTTCGACAGCTAATTCACCCCTCCACTTT.

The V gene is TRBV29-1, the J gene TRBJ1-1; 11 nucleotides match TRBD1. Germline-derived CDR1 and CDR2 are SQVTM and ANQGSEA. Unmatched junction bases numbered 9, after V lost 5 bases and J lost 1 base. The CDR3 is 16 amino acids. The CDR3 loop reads CSVSGTGGTTNTEAFF. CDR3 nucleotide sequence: TGCAGCGTTTCCGGGACAGGGGGGACTACGAACACTGAAGCTTTCTTT.

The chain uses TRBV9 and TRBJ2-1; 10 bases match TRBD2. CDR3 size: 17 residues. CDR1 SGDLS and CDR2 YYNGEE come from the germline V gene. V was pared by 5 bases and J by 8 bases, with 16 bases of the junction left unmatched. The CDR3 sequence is CASRTLTSGAFGDEQFF. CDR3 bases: TGTGCCAGCAGGACCCTTACTAGCGGGGCTTTCGGCGATGAGCAGTTCTTC.

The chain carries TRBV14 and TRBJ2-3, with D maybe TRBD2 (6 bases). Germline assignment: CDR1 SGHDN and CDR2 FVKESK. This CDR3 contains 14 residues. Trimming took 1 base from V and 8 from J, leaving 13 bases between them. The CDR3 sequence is CASSQGQHGGTQYF. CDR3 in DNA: TGTGCCAGCAGCCAAGGCCAGCACGGGGGTACGCAGTATTTT.

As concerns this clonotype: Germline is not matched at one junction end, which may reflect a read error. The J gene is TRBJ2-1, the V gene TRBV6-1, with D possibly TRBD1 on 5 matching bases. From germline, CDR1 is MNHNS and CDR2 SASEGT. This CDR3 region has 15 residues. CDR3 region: CATSPQGATYNEQFF. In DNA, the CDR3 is TGTGCCACCAGTCCGCAGGGTGCGACCTACAATGAGCAGTTCTTC.

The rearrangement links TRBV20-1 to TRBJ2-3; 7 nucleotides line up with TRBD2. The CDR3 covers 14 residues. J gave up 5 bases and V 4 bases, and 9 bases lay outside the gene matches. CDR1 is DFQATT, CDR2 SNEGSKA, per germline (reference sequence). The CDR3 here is CSAITGGAGDTQYF. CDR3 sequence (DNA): TGCAGTGCTATCACGGGGGGTGCTGGAGATACGCAGTATTTT.

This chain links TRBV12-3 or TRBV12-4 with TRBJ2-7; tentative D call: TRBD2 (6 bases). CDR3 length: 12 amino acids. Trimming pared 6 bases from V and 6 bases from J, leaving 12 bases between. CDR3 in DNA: TGTGCCAGCAGCCCACCCGGGGGCGAGCAGTACTTC. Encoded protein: CASSPPGGEQYF.

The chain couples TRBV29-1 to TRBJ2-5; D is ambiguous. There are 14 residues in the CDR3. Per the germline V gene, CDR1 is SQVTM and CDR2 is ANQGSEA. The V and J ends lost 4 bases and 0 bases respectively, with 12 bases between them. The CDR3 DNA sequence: TGCAGCGTTGTGGGTGGGGTGTACCAAGAGACCCAGTACTTC. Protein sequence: CSVVGGVYQETQYF.

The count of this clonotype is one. The CDR3 DNA sequence: TGCGCCAGCGGCCGTAGCGGCTCCTACAATGAGCAGTTCTTC. Its protein product is CASGRSGSYNEQFF. V usage is TRBV5-1 and J usage is TRBJ2-1, with D possibly TRBD2 on 6 matching bases. The CDR3 is made up of 14 amino acids. V was cut by 7 bases and J by 0 bases, with 11 bases left in between. Germline CDR1 and CDR2: SGHRS and YFSETQ. Full variable domain (outside the CDR3, taken from reference TRBV5-1 and TRBJ2-1): KAGVTQTPRYLIKTRGQQVTLSCSPISGHRSVSWYQQTPGQGLQFLFEYFSETQRNKGNFPGRFSGRQFSNSRSEMNVSTLELGDSALYLCASGRSGSYNEQFFGPGTRLTVL.

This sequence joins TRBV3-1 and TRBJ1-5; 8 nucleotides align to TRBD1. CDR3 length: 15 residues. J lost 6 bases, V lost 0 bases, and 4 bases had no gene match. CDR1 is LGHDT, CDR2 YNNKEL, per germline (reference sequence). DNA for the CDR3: TGTGCCAGCAGCCAAGATTCAGGGGGCGGTCAGCCCCAGCATTTT. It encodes CASSQDSGGGQPQHF. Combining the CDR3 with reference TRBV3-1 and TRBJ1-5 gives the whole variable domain DTAVSQTPKYLVTQMGNDKSIKCEQNLGHDTMYWYKQDSKKFLKIMFSYNNKELIINETVPNRFSPKSPDKAHLNLHINSLELGDSAVYFCASSQDSGGGQPQHFGDGTRLSIL.

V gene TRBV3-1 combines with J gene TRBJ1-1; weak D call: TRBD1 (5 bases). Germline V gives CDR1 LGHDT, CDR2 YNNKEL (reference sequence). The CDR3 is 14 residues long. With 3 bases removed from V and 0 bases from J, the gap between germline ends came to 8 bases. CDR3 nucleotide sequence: TGTGCCAGCAGCCAGCAGGACATGAACACTGAAGCTTTCTTT. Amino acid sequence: CASSQQDMNTEAFF.

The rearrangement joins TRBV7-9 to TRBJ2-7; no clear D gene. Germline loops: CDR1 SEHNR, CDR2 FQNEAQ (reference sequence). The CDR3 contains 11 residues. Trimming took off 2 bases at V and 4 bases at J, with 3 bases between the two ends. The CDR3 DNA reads TGTGCCAGCAGCTTATTGTACGAGCAGTACTTC. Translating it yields CASSLLYEQYF.

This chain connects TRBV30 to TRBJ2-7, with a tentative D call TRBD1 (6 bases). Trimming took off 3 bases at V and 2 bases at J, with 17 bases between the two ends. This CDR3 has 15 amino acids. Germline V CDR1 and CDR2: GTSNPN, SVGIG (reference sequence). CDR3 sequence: CAWSRAGVGPYEQYF. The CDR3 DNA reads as TGTGCCTGGAGCCGAGCAGGGGTTGGGCCCTACGAGCAGTACTTC.

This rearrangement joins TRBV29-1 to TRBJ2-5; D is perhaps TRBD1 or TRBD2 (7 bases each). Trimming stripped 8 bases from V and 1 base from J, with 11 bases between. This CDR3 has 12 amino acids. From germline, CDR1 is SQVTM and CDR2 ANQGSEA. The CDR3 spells CSSGGGQETQYF. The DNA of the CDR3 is TGCAGCTCAGGGGGGGGCCAAGAGACCCAGTACTTC.